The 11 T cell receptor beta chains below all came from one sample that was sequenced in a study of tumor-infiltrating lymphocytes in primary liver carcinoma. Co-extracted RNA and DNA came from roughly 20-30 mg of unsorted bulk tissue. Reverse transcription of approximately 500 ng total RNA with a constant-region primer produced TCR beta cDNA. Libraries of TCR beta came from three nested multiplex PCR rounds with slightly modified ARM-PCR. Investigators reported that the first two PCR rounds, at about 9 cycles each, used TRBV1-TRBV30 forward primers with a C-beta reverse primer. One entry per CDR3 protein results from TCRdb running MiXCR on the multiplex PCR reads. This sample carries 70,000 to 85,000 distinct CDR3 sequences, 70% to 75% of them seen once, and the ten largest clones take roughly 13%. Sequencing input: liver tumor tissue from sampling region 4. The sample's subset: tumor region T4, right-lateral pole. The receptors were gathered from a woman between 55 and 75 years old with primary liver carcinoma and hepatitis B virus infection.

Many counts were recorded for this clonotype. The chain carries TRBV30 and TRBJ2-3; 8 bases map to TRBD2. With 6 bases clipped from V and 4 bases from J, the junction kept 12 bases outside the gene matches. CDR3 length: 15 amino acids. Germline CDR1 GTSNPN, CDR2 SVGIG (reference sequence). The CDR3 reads CACGREGLGADTQYF. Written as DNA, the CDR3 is TGTGCCTGTGGACGGGAGGGCCTTGGGGCAGATACGCAGTATTTT.

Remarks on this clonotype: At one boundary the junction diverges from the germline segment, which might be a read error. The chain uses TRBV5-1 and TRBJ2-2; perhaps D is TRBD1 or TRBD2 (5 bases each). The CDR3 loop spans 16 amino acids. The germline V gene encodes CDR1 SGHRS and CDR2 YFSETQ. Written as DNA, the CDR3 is TGCGCCAGCAGCTTGTCTAAGGGGCCAGGGACCGGGGAGATGTTTTTT. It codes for CASSLSKGPGTGEMFF. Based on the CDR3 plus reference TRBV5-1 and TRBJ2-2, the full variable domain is KAGVTQTPRYLIKTRGQQVTLSCSPISGHRSVSWYQQTPGQGLQFLFEYFSETQRNKGNFPGRFSGRQFSNSRSEMNVSTLELGDSALYLCASSLSKGPGTGEMFFGEGSRLTVL.

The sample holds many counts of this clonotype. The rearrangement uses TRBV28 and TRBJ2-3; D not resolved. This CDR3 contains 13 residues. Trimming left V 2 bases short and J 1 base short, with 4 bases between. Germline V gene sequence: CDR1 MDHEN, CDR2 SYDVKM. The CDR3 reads CASSLGGTDTQYF. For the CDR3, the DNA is TGTGCCAGCAGTTTAGGGGGCACAGATACGCAGTATTTT.

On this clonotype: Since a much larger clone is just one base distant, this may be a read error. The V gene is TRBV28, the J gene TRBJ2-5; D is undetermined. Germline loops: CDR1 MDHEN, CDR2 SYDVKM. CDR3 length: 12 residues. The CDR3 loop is CASSGVQETHYF. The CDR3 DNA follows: TGTGCCAGCAGCGGCGTACAAGAGACCCACTACTTC.

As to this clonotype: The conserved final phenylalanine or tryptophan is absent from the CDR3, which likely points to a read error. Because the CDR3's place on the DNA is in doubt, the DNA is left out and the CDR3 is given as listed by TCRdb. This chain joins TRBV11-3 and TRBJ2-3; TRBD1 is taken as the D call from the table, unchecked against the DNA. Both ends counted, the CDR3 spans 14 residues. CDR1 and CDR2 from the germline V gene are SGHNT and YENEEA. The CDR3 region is CVSSLDPSSFTPFL.

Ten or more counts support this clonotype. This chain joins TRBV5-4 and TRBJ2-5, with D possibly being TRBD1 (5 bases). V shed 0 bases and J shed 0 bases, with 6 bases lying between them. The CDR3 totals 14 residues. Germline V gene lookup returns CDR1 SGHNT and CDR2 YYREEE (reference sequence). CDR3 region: CASSLDRYQETQYF. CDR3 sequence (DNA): TGTGCCAGCAGCTTGGACAGGTACCAAGAGACCCAGTACTTC.

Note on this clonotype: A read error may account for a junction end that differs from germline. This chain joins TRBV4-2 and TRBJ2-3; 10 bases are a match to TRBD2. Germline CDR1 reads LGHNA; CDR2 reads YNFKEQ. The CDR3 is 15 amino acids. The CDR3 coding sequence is TGTGGCAGCCAAGAACTAGCGGGACCCACAGATACGCAGTATTTT. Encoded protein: CGSQELAGPTDTQYF.

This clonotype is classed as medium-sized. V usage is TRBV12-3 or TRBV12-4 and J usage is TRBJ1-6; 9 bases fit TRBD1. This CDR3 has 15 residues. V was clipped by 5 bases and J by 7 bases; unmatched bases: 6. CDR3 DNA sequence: TGTGCCAGCAGTCGTCGACAGGGGGGAAATTCACCCCTCCACTTT. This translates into CASSRRQGGNSPLHF.

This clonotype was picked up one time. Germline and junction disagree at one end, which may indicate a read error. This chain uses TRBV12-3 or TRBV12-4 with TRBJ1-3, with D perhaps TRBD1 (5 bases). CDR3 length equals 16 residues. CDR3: CASIFPRVREGNTMYF. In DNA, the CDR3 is TGTGCCAGCATTTTCCCCAGGGTCAGGGAGGGAAACACCATGTATTTT.

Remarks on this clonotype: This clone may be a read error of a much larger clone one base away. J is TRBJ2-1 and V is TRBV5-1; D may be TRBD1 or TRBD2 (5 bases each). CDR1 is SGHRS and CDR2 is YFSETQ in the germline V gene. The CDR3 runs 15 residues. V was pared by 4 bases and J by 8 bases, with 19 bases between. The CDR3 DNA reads TGCGCCAGCAGCCCGGATGGGGTAATGGGGGATGAGCAGTTCTTC. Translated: CASSPDGVMGDEQFF.

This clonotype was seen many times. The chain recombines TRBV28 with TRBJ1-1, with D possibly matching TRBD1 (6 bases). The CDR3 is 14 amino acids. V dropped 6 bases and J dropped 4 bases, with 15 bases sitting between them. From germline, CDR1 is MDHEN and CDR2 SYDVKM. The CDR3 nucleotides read TGTGCCAGCAGCCCGGGGGGCGCGGGCACTGAAGCTTTCTTT. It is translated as CASSPGGAGTEAFF.